This T cell receptor beta chain was profiled in a study of cytomegalovirus exposure and HLA in healthy donors. The germline V gene has CDR1 SGHRS and CDR2 YFSETQ. The CDR3 totals 15 residues. V gave up 0 bases and J gave up 2 bases; unmatched junction bases: 3. The PCR made use of 60 Vbeta and 13 Jbeta primers. The assay was immunoSEQ multiplex PCR, and TCRdb's table has in-frame clones only and misses some. The data show around 50,000 clones, 80% seen once. Study results and caveats: Later analysis reportedly placed an Asian-associated ancestry cluster below the roughly 670-donor mean in N-insertions.

On this clone: Its antigen remains unidentified.

As for the donors, each was a healthy bone marrow donor. This receptor was obtained from a man younger than 40 in good health and CMV-seropositive. Sequenced: PBMCs. The chain joins TRBV5-1 to TRBJ2-7; 9 nucleotides agree with TRBD2. CDR3 sequence reads: CASSLEASGAYEQYF. In DNA, the CDR3 is TGCGCCAGCAGCTTGGAGGCTAGCGGGGCCTACGAGCAGTACTTC.